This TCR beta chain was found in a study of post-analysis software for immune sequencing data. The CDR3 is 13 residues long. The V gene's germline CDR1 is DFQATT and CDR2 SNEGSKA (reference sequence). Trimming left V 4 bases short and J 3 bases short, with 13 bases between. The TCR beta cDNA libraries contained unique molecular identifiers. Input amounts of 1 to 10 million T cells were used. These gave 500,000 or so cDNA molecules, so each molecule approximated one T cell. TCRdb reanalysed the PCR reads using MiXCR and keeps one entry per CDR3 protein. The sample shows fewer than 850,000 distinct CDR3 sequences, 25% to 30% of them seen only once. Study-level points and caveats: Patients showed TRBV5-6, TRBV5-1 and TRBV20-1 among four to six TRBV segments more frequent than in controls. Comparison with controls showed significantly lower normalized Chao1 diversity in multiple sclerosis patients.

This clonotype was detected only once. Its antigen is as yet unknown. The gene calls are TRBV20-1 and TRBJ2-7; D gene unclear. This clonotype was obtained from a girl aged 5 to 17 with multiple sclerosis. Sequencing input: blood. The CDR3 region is CSAKDSNLYEQYF. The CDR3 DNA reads TGCAGTGCTAAAGACTCGAATCTCTACGAGCAGTACTTC.